Listed below are T cell receptor beta chains from one sample, sequenced in a study of blood T cell repertoires in COVID-19. The repertoire was sequenced with immunoSEQ multiplex PCR; TCRdb's copy has only in-frame clones and lacks some. The data contain about 90,000 clones, over 75% of them singletons. The sequencing sample was made of peripheral blood. The receptors were sampled from a man in his 70s with acute or convalescent COVID-19. Each CDR3 is given without its conserved first and last residue. Each record gives: D gene, V gene, CDR3 protein. The D gene is left open where the match is weak.

>.|TRBV10-1
ASSEIRDYGYT
>TRBD1|TRBV6-6
ASKTQGAYEQY
>.|TRBV4-2
ASSHPPGIPFASNQPQH
>.|TRBV7-6
ASSFSLEDNEKLF
>.|TRBV23-1
ASSQTPGYPTGELF
>.|TRBV24-1
ATRGLNTGELF
>TRBD2|TRBV10-1
ASSESAAGGGEQF
>.|TRBV9
ASSTLRVSDEQF
>.|TRBV6-1
ASSESWGGDTIY
>TRBD1|TRBV19
ASTRQGAGSPLH
>.|TRBV29-1
SVDVGGHTIY
>TRBD1|TRBV6-5
ASSYSGTGWMGKLF